This T cell receptor beta chain was sequenced in a study of regulatory T cells in long-lasting Graves disease. Overall study results and limits: Comparison showed that persistent patients shared more public clonotypes (about 2,800) than new patients (about 880).

In this sample, this clonotype turned up many times. Antigen specificity is unknown. Regarding time point: newly diagnosed GD, antithyroid drugs for less than 3 months. With RNA extracted from PBMCs as input, the TCR library was made. Trimming took off 0 bases at V and 2 bases at J, with 23 bases between the two ends. CDR1 DFQATT and CDR2 SNEGSKA come from the germline V gene (reference sequence). The CDR3 extends over 18 amino acids. iRepertoire HTBI primers and Arm-PCR of CDR3 regions built TCR beta libraries. MiXCR, applied by TCRdb to the multiplex PCR reads, yields one record per CDR3 protein. The sample includes 350,000 to 550,000 distinct CDR3 sequences, 14% to 15% seen only once; the top ten take 16%. The same sample was also used in a study of T cells in Graves' hyperthyroidism and ophthalmopathy.

The chain couples TRBV20-1 to TRBJ2-7; maybe TRBD1 (5 bases). This clonotype was obtained from a woman in her thirties with Graves disease. This sample comprised peripheral blood mononuclear cells (PBMCs), obtained at new diagnosis, from a patient treated with antithyroid drugs. The CDR3 loop reads CSARDFDRAGLGTYEQYF. CDR3 in DNA: TGCAGTGCTAGAGATTTCGACCGGGCAGGGCTAGGGACCTACGAGCAGTACTTC.